This T cell receptor beta chain was retrieved from a study of long-term antiretroviral therapy in people with HIV. Study at large: There is a gap of about a decade between the earliest samples and the later 2015 immediate-ART recommendation. Study-wide results and caveats: On ART adherence, viral resistance or therapy changes, no data were available.

The run of the v3.0 immunoSEQ assay was at survey level. Target depth was roughly 35,000-55,000 T-cell genomes per sample. Method: immunoSEQ multiplex PCR; TCRdb's copy keeps in-frame clones and lacks some. The sample records about 25,000 clones, under 85% being singletons. Samples held about 0.9-10 million cryopreserved PBMC, and DNA extraction followed. CDR3 length: 16 amino acids. V was shortened by 0 bases and J by 5 bases, with 14 bases between the two germline ends. The germline CDR1 and CDR2 sequences are MNHNY and SVGAGI (reference sequence). As for this clone: The antigen remains unidentified.

The chain uses TRBV6-6 and TRBJ2-1; tentative D call: TRBD2 (5 bases). This TCR was sampled from a man aged 25-45 years with HIV. Sequencing was performed on unsorted PBMCs, taken 2.1 years after starting antiretroviral therapy. CDR3 sequence reads: CASSYSIGKGDNEQFF. The CDR3, as DNA: TGTGCCAGCAGTTACTCGATCGGGAAGGGAGACAATGAGCAGTTCTTC.